This TCR beta chain was sequenced during a study of cytomegalovirus exposure and HLA in healthy donors. This CDR3 region has 14 residues. Germline V lookup: CDR1 MNHEY, CDR2 SVGAGI. Trimming left V 6 bases short and J 3 bases short, with 14 bases between. The PCR contained 60 Vbeta and 13 Jbeta primers. Repertoires were generated with immunoSEQ multiplex PCR, while TCRdb's copy carries only in-frame clones and drops some. In the table there are 190,000 or so clones, 75% to 85% of which are singletons. The chain uses TRBV6-5 and TRBJ1-1; D unclear. What was sequenced was PBMCs. The TCR comes from a boy aged 5-17 years in good health and CMV-seronegative. Here the CDR3 reads CASRSPGWDTEAFF. CDR3 bases: TGTGCCAGCAGATCTCCAGGCTGGGACACTGAAGCTTTCTTT.